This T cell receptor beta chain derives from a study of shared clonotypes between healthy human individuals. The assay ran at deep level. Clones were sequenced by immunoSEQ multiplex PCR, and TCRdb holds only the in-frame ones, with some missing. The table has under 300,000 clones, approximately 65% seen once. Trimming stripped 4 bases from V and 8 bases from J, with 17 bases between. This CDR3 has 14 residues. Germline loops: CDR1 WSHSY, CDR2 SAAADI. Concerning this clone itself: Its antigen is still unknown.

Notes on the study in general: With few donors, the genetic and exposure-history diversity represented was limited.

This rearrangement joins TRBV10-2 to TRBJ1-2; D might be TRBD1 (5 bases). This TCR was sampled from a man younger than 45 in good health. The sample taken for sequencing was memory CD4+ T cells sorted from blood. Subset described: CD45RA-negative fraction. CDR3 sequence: CASSARTPQGGYTF. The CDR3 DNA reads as TGCGCCAGCAGTGCCCGGACGCCCCAGGGAGGCTACACCTTC.